At least ten counts were recorded for the clone carrying this T cell receptor beta chain. Its antigen is undetermined. TCRdb reanalysed the 5' RACE reads using MiXCR and keeps one entry per CDR3 protein. The table has around 97,000 distinct CDR3 sequences, more than 10% seen once. The ends were cut back, 0 bases at V and 0 bases at J, with 3 bases in the middle. The CDR3 is 14 residues long. CDR1 is MGHRA and CDR2 is YSYEKL in the germline V gene. The sample belongs to a study of neurological immune-mediated disorders. General study points: The greatest TCR clonal expansion occurred in HTLV-1-associated myelopathy and the least in multiple sclerosis, which fell below healthy controls.

Regarding time point: longitudinal time-point 3. The unsorted libraries had their origin in 2 million PBMCs stored at -80 C. This sequence joins TRBV4-1 and TRBJ2-4; no clear D. The source is a female donor with HTLV-1-associated myelopathy (HAM/TSP). The specimen sequenced was PBMCs. This CDR3 is CASSQDLAKNIQYF. DNA for the CDR3: TGCGCCAGCAGCCAAGACTTAGCCAAAAACATTCAGTACTTC.